One sample yielded the 29 T cell receptor beta chains listed below, sequenced in a study of T-cell reconstitution after alpha-beta-depleted transplantation in children. Construction of the TCRbeta library involved unique molecular identifiers. MiXCR, applied by TCRdb to the PCR reads, yields one record per CDR3 protein. Of 600,000 to 800,000 distinct CDR3 sequences detected, 10% to 15% appear once; the ten largest clones hold around 0.8%. Material: PBMCs, obtained before TCRalphabeta/CD19-depleted stem cell transplant. The receptor set was obtained from a girl under 10 years old with congenital amegakaryocytic thrombocytopenia, due to receive a stem cell transplant.

The chain employs TRBV20-1 and TRBJ2-2, with D perhaps TRBD1 or TRBD2 (7 bases each). From germline, CDR1 is DFQATT and CDR2 SNEGSKA (reference sequence). Trimming shortened V by 1 base and J by 5 bases, and 20 bases separated the two germline ends. This CDR3 region has 17 residues. The CDR3 region has the DNA TGCAGTGCTAGAGGCCCCTCAGGGGGGGCCAAAACCGGGGAGCTGTTTTTT. Translation: CSARGPSGGAKTGELFF.

This clonotype was counted at least ten times. CDR3 DNA sequence: TGCGCCAGCAGCTTCGACTACACAGATACGCAGTATTTT. This gives the protein CASSFDYTDTQYF. V and J are TRBV5-1 and TRBJ2-3, with D maybe TRBD2 (5 bases). CDR3 size: 13 residues. V was cut by 2 bases and J by 2 bases, with 6 bases left in between. CDR1 is SGHRS and CDR2 is YFSETQ in the germline V gene.

The chain links TRBV5-1 to TRBJ2-1, with 8 bases matching TRBD2. Germline CDR1 reads SGHRS; CDR2 reads YFSETQ. This CDR3 region has 14 residues. V gave up 6 bases and J gave up 2 bases; unmatched junction bases: 4. The CDR3 region is CASTREGAYNEQFF. CDR3 coding DNA: TGCGCCAGCACCCGGGAGGGGGCCTACAATGAGCAGTTCTTC.

At least ten counts were recorded for this clonotype. The rearrangement links TRBV29-1 to TRBJ2-4, with a weak D call TRBD1 (5 bases). Germline assignment: CDR1 SQVTM and CDR2 ANQGSEA. Trimming took off 6 bases at V and 2 bases at J, with 14 bases between the two ends. The CDR3 spans 14 residues. The CDR3 bases are TGCAGCGTCGTAGGGGTAGGGACCAAAAACATTCAGTACTTC. Protein: CSVVGVGTKNIQYF.

This clonotype was recorded many times. The chain uses TRBV28 and TRBJ2-5; 7 nucleotides line up with TRBD1. Germline values: CDR1 MDHEN, CDR2 SYDVKM. The junction had 4 bases not matched to a gene; V was cut back by 2 bases and J by 4 bases. This CDR3 region has 14 residues. This CDR3 is CASSLQPGGETQYF. In DNA form, the CDR3 reads TGTGCCAGCAGTTTACAACCAGGGGGAGAGACCCAGTACTTC.

The chain has TRBV20-1 and TRBJ2-4; 7 bases are a match to TRBD1. The CDR3 sequence is 11 residues long. The V and J ends lost 2 bases and 8 bases, in that order; junction bases with no gene match: 0. Per the germline V gene, CDR1 is DFQATT and CDR2 is SNEGSKA (reference sequence). Written as DNA, the CDR3 is TGCAGTGCTAGACAGGGGGACATTCAGTACTTC. Encoded protein: CSARQGDIQYF.

J is TRBJ1-6 and V is TRBV7-9; the D gene is possibly TRBD1 (6 bases). Germline loops: CDR1 SEHNR, CDR2 FQNEAQ (reference sequence). The CDR3 has 14 residues. V dropped 3 bases and J dropped 5 bases, with 8 bases sitting between them. The CDR3 region is CASSLDSNNSPLHF. CDR3 nucleotides: TGTGCCAGCAGCTTGGACAGTAATAATTCACCCCTCCACTTT.

This clonotype was seen at least ten times. V and J are TRBV6-5 and TRBJ2-5, with D unclear. Germline CDR1 MNHEY, CDR2 SVGAGI. The CDR3 extends over 13 amino acids. The ends were cut back, 2 bases at V and 1 base at J, with 5 bases in the middle. CDR3 in DNA: TGTGCCAGCAGTTACGCGGCCCAAGAGACCCAGTACTTC. Its translation: CASSYAAQETQYF.

This clonotype was picked up many times. This chain connects TRBV5-1 to TRBJ2-1; tentative D call: TRBD2 (5 bases). The CDR3 runs to 16 residues. Trimming shortened V by 3 bases and J by 0 bases, and 13 bases separated the two germline ends. CDR1 SGHRS and CDR2 YFSETQ come from the germline V gene. The CDR3 DNA sequence: TGCGCCAGCAGCTCGACCCTGGGGAGCTCCTACAATGAGCAGTTCTTC. It specifies CASSSTLGSSYNEQFF.

This clonotype was seen ten or more times. The chain is built from TRBV3-1 and TRBJ2-1; 10 bases align to TRBD1. Germline lookup yields CDR1 LGHDT and CDR2 YNNKEL (reference sequence). The CDR3 extends over 17 amino acids. With 4 bases clipped from V and 7 bases from J, the junction kept 13 bases outside the gene matches. The CDR3 coding sequence is TGTGCCAGCAGCCGAGTCCGGGACAGGGGTTTTCGGAATGAGCAGTTCTTC. Amino acids: CASSRVRDRGFRNEQFF.

This clonotype has at least ten counts. The chain combines TRBV12-3 or TRBV12-4 with TRBJ2-6; TRBD2 aligns across 8 bases. This CDR3 comprises 18 residues. V shed 4 bases and J 0 bases; nucleotides not matched to a gene: 8. The CDR3, as DNA: TGTGCCAGCAGTTCAGAGGGTCTAGCGGGCTCTGGGGCCAACGTCCTGACTTTC. Amino acid sequence: CASSSEGLAGSGANVLTF.

This clonotype was recorded a few times. The J gene is TRBJ2-3, the V gene TRBV5-1; D possibly corresponds to TRBD1 (5 bases). From germline, CDR1 is SGHRS and CDR2 YFSETQ. The CDR3 covers 16 residues. The V end lost 1 base, the J end lost 4 bases, and 16 bases lay between the germline ends. CDR3 protein: CASSLIGKGDPDTQYF. DNA for the CDR3: TGCGCCAGCAGCTTGATTGGGAAAGGGGATCCAGATACGCAGTATTTT.

This chain joins TRBV5-1 and TRBJ2-3; possibly TRBD1 or TRBD2 for D (5 bases each). V was pared by 6 bases and J by 1 base, with 18 bases between. The CDR3 covers 16 residues. The V gene's germline CDR1 is SGHRS and CDR2 YFSETQ. CDR3 coding DNA: TGCGCCAGCAACCCTAGTCAGGGACCCCGCACAGATACGCAGTATTTT. Translation gives CASNPSQGPRTDTQYF.

The chain uses TRBV7-6 and TRBJ2-2, with D possibly matching TRBD2 (6 bases). The CDR3 spans 16 residues. Trimming pared 4 bases from V and 6 bases from J, leaving 18 bases between. Germline values: CDR1 SGHVS, CDR2 FNYEAQ. As DNA, the CDR3 is TGTGCCAGCAGCTCCCGCCCCGGGAGCGGTTCCGGGGAGCTGTTTTTT. It encodes CASSSRPGSGSGELFF.

This clonotype showed up many times. V gene TRBV5-1 combines with J gene TRBJ2-7; 7 bases agree with TRBD2. Looked up from germline, CDR1 is SGHRS and CDR2 is YFSETQ. The trim removed 3 bases at V and 6 bases at J, leaving 9 bases unmatched. This CDR3 spans 14 amino acids. The CDR3 sequence is CASSSTGTTVEQYF. The DNA for the CDR3 is TGCGCCAGCAGCTCGACGGGGACTACAGTCGAGCAGTACTTC. Full variable domain (missing parts from reference TRBV5-1 and TRBJ2-7): KAGVTQTPRYLIKTRGQQVTLSCSPISGHRSVSWYQQTPGQGLQFLFEYFSETQRNKGNFPGRFSGRQFSNSRSEMNVSTLELGDSALYLCASSSTGTTVEQYFGPGTRLTVT.

There are many counts of this clonotype. The chain employs TRBV20-1 and TRBJ2-7, with D perhaps matching TRBD2 (6 bases). This CDR3 spans 14 amino acids. Germline CDR1 is DFQATT and CDR2 is SNEGSKA (reference sequence). The V and J ends lost 6 bases and 0 bases respectively, with 15 bases between them. CDR3 bases: TGCAGTGCAATTAGCGGAGGGAGCTCCTACGAGCAGTACTTC. Translation: CSAISGGSSYEQYF.

The table lists this clonotype with many counts. Sequence at one end of the junction differs from germline and may be a read error. The V call is TRBV5-6, the J call TRBJ2-3, with D tentatively TRBD1 (6 bases). Germline V lookup: CDR1 SGHDT, CDR2 YYEEEE. This CDR3 is 12 amino acids long. This chain's CDR3 is CASRKGADTQYF. CDR3 bases: TGTGCTAGCAGGAAGGGGGCAGATACGCAGTATTTT.

CDR3 sequence: CSARGAGEHTEAFF. The CDR3 DNA reads TGCAGTGCTAGAGGGGCAGGGGAACACACTGAAGCTTTCTTT. The chain is built from TRBV20-1 and TRBJ1-1; tentative D call: TRBD1 (6 bases). The germline CDR1 and CDR2 sequences are DFQATT and SNEGSKA (reference sequence). This CDR3 spans 14 amino acids. The V gene lost 1 base and the J gene lost 3 bases, with 12 bases spanning the gap.

For this clonotype: Mismatch with germline at one junction end may stem from a read error. The chain uses TRBV5-1 and TRBJ2-7; 9 nucleotides agree with TRBD1. The CDR3 covers 14 residues. In germline, CDR1 is SGHRS, CDR2 YFSETQ. This CDR3 reads CASSPRDRVHEQCF. In DNA, the CDR3 is TGCGCCAGCAGCCCCCGGGACAGGGTCCACGAGCAGTGCTTC. Complete variable domain (other parts from reference TRBV5-1 and TRBJ2-7): KAGVTQTPRYLIKTRGQQVTLSCSPISGHRSVSWYQQTPGQGLQFLFEYFSETQRNKGNFPGRFSGRQFSNSRSEMNVSTLELGDSALYLCASSPRDRVHEQCFGPGTRLTVT.

This clonotype was picked up many times. V and J are TRBV20-1 and TRBJ2-1, with D possibly being TRBD1 (6 bases). This CDR3 spans 16 amino acids. The germline gives CDR1 DFQATT, CDR2 SNEGSKA (reference sequence). Trimming took off 3 bases at V and 3 bases at J, with 18 bases between the two ends. CDR3 DNA sequence: TGCAGTGCTAGTCCCTTTGATGAAGGGGGCTACAATGAGCAGTTCTTC. This translates into CSASPFDEGGYNEQFF.

This clonotype occurred many times. The chain combines TRBV12-3 or TRBV12-4 with TRBJ2-7; the match to TRBD2 covers 7 bases. The V and J ends lost 7 bases and 1 base, in that order; junction bases with no gene match: 7. The CDR3 contains 14 residues. CDR3 nucleotide sequence: TGTGCCAGCAAAGAAGTGGGGGGGTCCTACGAGCAGTACTTC. This sequence encodes CASKEVGGSYEQYF.

V gene TRBV12-3 or TRBV12-4 combines with J gene TRBJ2-2; either TRBD1 or TRBD2 may fit D (5 bases each). The CDR3 covers 16 residues. Trimming shortened V by 6 bases and J by 3 bases, and 17 bases separated the two germline ends. The CDR3 reads CASRQQGVWDTGELFF. The CDR3 DNA reads TGTGCCAGCAGACAGCAGGGAGTCTGGGACACCGGGGAGCTGTTTTTT.

This clonotype was picked up many times. The J gene is TRBJ2-2, the V gene TRBV6-5; D is uncertain. V was cut by 2 bases and J by 6 bases, with 10 bases left in between. From germline, CDR1 is MNHEY and CDR2 SVGAGI. This CDR3 comprises 14 residues. CDR3 protein: CASSYTLTAGELFF. DNA of the CDR3: TGTGCCAGCAGTTACACCTTAACGGCCGGGGAGCTGTTTTTT.

This clonotype has just a few counts. The V gene is TRBV10-2, the J gene TRBJ2-7; D possibly corresponds to TRBD2 (6 bases). Germline V gene data show CDR1 as WSHSY and CDR2 as SAAADI. V lost 0 bases to trimming and J lost 5 bases, with 8 bases between them. The CDR3 length is 13 residues. In DNA form, the CDR3 reads TGCGCCAGCAGTGAGTCCTTAGCGGACGAGCAGTACTTC. Encoded protein: CASSESLADEQYF.

Many counts were recorded for this clonotype. The chain carries TRBV6-2 or TRBV6-3 and TRBJ2-5; TRBD2 aligns across 7 bases. V trimming: 3 bases; J trimming: 4 bases; junction bases outside the gene matches: 17. Germline values: CDR1 MNHEY, CDR2 SVGEGT. There are 18 residues in the CDR3. CDR3 region: CASSYRRLALQPRETQYF. The CDR3 region has the DNA TGTGCCAGCAGTTATCGGCGACTAGCTCTCCAGCCTAGAGAGACCCAGTACTTC.

This clonotype was seen repeatedly, ten times or more. The genes are TRBV29-1 and TRBJ2-1; 13 nucleotides agree with TRBD2. Trimming cost V 6 bases and J 7 bases; bases outside gene matches: 3. The CDR3 totals 13 residues. CDR1 is SQVTM, CDR2 ANQGSEA, per germline. CDR3 sequence (DNA): TGCAGCGTGGGGACTAGCGGGACTAATGAGCAGTTCTTC. Residues: CSVGTSGTNEQFF.

The table lists this clonotype with a few counts. The genes are TRBV21-1 and TRBJ2-5; no check of the table's D call, TRBD2, against the DNA was made. TRBV21-1 is a pseudogene segment. The CDR3 loop spans 18 amino acids. For the CDR3, the DNA is TGTGCCAGCAGCAAAGCGGCGCGCAGCGGGAGGTACCAAGAGACCCAGTACTTC. Translation: CASSKAARSGRYQETQYF.

There are many counts of this clonotype. V and J are TRBV12-3 or TRBV12-4 and TRBJ1-6; 10 bases are a match to TRBD1. The CDR3 is 14 amino acids. Germline trimming cut 4 bases from V and 8 bases from J; bases unmatched to any gene: 2. The CDR3 DNA reads TGTGCCAGCAGTTGGACAGGGGGGCATTCACCCCTCCACTTT. It encodes CASSWTGGHSPLHF.

This chain links TRBV7-9 with TRBJ2-1; D is undetermined. Between the trimmed V and J ends, which lost 5 bases and 2 bases, there was a span of 16 bases. This CDR3 has 16 residues. CDR1 is SEHNR, CDR2 FQNEAQ, per germline (reference sequence). Here the CDR3 reads CASSILDADTYNEQFF. The CDR3 DNA is TGTGCCAGCAGCATCCTGGACGCGGATACCTACAATGAGCAGTTCTTC.